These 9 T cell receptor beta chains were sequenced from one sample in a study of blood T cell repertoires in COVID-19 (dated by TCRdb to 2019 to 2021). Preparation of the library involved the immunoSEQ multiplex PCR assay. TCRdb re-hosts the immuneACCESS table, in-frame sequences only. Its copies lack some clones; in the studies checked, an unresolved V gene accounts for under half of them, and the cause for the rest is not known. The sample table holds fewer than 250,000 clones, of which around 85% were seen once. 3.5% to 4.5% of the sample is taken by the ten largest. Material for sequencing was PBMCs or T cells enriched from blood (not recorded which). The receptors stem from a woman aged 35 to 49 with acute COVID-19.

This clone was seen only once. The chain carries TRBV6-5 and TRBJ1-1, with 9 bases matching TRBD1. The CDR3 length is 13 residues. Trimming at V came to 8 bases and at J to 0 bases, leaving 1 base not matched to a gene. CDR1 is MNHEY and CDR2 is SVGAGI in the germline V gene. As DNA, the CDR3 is TGTGCCAGCGGGACAGGGTTGAACACTGAAGCTTTCTTT. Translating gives CASGTGLNTEAFF.

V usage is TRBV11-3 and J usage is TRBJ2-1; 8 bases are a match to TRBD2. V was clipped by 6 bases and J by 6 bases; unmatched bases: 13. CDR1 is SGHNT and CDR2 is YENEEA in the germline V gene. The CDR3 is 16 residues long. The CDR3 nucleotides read TGTGCCAGCAGAACCCTGTTAGCGGGAAACCCCAATGAGCAGTTCTTC. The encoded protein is CASRTLLAGNPNEQFF.

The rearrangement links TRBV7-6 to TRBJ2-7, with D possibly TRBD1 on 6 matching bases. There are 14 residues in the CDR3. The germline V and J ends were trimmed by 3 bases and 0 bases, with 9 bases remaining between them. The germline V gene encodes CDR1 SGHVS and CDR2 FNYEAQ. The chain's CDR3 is CASSLRQASYEQYF. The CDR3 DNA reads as TGTGCCAGCAGCTTGAGACAGGCCTCCTACGAGCAGTACTTC.

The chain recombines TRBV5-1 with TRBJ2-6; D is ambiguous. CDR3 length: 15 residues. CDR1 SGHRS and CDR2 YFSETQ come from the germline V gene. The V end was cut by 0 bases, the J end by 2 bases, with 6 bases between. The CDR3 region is CASSLDSTGANVLTF. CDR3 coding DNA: TGCGCCAGCAGCTTGGATTCTACTGGGGCCAACGTCCTGACTTTC.

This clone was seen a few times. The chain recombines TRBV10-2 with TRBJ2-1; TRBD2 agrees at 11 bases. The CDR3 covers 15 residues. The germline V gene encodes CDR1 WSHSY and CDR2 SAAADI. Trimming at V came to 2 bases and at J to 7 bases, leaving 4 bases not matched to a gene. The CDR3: CASSEPSGRQNEQFF. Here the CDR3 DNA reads TGCGCCAGCAGTGAGCCTAGCGGGAGGCAAAATGAGCAGTTCTTC.

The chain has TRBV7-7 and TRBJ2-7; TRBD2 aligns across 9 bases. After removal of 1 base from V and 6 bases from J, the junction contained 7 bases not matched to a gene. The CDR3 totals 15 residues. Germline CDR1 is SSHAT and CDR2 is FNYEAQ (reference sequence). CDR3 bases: TGTGCCAGCAGCTTAGACCCTAGCGGGAAGGGCGAGCAGTACTTC. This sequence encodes CASSLDPSGKGEQYF.

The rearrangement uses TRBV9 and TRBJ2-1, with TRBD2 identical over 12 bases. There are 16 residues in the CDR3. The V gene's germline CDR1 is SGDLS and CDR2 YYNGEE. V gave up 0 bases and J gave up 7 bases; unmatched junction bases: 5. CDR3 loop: CASSVDELAGGNEQFF. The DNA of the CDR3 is TGTGCCAGCAGCGTAGACGAACTAGCGGGAGGAAATGAGCAGTTCTTC.

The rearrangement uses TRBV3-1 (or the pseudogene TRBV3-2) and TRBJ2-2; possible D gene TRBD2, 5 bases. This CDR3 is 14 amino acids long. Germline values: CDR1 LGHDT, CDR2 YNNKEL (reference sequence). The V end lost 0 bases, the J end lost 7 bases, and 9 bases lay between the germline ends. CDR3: CASSQDHGIGELFF. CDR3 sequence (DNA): TGTGCCAGCAGCCAAGATCACGGGATCGGGGAGCTGTTTTTT.

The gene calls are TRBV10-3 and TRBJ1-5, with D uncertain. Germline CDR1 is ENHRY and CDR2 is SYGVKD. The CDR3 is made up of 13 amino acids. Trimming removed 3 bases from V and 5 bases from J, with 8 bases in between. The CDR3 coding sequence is TGTGCCATCAGTGAAGGCAGCGATCAGCCCCAGCATTTT. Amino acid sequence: CAISEGSDQPQHF.